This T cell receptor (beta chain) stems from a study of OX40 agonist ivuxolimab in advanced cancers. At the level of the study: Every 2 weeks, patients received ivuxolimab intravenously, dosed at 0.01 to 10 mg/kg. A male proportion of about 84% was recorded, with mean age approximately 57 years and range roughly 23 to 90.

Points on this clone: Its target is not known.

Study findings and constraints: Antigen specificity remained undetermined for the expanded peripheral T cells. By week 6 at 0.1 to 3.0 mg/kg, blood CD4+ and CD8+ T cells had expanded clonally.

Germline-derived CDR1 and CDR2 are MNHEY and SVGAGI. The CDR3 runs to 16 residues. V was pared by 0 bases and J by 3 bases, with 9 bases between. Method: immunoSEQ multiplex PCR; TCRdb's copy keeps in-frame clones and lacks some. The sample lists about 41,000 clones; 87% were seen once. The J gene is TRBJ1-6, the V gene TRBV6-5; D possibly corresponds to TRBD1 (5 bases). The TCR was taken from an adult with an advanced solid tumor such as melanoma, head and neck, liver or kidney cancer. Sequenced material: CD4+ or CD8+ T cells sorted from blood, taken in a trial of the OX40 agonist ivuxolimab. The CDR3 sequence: CASSYSSGHYNSPLHF. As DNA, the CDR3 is TGTGCCAGCAGTTACTCCTCAGGGCACTATAATTCACCCCTCCACTTT.